This T cell receptor (beta chain) was sequenced for a study of CD8+CD57+ T cells in acquired aplastic anemia. Study-level background: Sorted CD4+ and CD8+ cells yielded DNA averaging roughly 3.3 ug.

Many counts were recorded for this clonotype. According to the study, genomic DNA was the template for TCR beta VDJ and CDR3 profiling. TCRdb re-called the reads with MiXCR, one entry per CDR3 protein. The table lists a few hundred thousand distinct CDR3 sequences, 61% of them singletons. The V end lost 3 bases, the J end lost 9 bases, and 15 bases lay between the germline ends. CDR3 length: 14 residues. V is TRBV12-3 or TRBV12-4 and J is TRBJ2-1; either TRBD1 or TRBD2 may supply D (5 bases each). The sample consisted of sorted CD4+, CD8+, or CD8+CD57+ T cells (not recorded which) from PBMCs. The clonotype originates from a human donor in good health. CDR3: CASSLGGLGREQFF. CDR3 sequence (DNA): TGTGCCAGCAGTTTGGGTGGCTTGGGACGTGAGCAGTTCTTC.